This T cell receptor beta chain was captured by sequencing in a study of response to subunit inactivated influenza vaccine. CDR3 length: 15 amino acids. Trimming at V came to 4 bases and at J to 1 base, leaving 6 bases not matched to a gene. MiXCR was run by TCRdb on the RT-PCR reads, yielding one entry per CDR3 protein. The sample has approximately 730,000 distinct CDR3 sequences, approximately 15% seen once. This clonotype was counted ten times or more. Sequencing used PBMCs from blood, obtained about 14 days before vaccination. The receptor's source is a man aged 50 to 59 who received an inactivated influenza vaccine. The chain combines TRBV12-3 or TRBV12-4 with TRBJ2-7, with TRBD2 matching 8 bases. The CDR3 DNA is TGTGCCAGCAGTTCGGTAGCGGGGAGTTCCTACGAGCAGTACTTC. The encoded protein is CASSSVAGSSYEQYF.